These 19 T cell receptor beta chains share one sample of origin, sequenced in a study of blood T cell repertoires in COVID-19. The repertoire was sequenced with immunoSEQ multiplex PCR; TCRdb's copy has only in-frame clones and lacks some. Seen here are about 250,000 clones, 70% to 90% observed once, and the top ten hold around 2.2%. Input material: peripheral blood. The source is a woman aged 35 to 49 who had recovered from COVID-19.

CDR3 loop: CASLRQGVNSPLHF. CDR3 bases: TGTGCCAGCTTACGACAGGGGGTTAATTCACCCCTCCACTTT. V usage is TRBV2 and J usage is TRBJ1-6, with 9 bases fitting TRBD1. V trimming: 8 bases; J trimming: 6 bases; junction bases outside the gene matches: 5. Germline V gives CDR1 SNHLY, CDR2 FYNNEI. The CDR3 length is 14 residues.

This clone was picked up one time. This sequence joins TRBV7-2 and TRBJ1-1; D uncertain. The germline CDR1 and CDR2 sequences are SGHTA and FQGNSA. The CDR3 spans 12 residues. V lost 5 bases and J lost 3, with 7 bases in between. CDR3 DNA sequence: TGTGCCAGCAGCAGGAGGTACACTGAAGCTTTCTTT. This sequence encodes CASSRRYTEAFF.

The chain links TRBV6-5 to TRBJ1-6, with a weak D call TRBD1 (6 bases). Germline lookup yields CDR1 MNHEY and CDR2 SVGAGI. The CDR3 runs to 15 residues. Trimming shortened V by 0 bases and J by 8 bases, and 11 bases separated the two germline ends. CDR3 sequence (DNA): TGTGCCAGCAGTTACTCCAGGGGTGGCCATTCACCCCTCCACTTT. Protein product: CASSYSRGGHSPLHF.

The chain carries TRBV29-1 and TRBJ1-5, with TRBD1 matching 8 bases. The V and J ends lost 5 bases and 1 base, in that order; junction bases with no gene match: 4. Germline V gene sequence: CDR1 SQVTM, CDR2 ANQGSEA. The CDR3 is 14 amino acids. The CDR3 coding sequence is TGCAGCGTTAGGGGGACAGGAAGCAATCAGCCCCAGCATTTT. Its translation: CSVRGTGSNQPQHF.

The chain employs TRBV6-5 and TRBJ1-6, with 7 nucleotides matching TRBD1. V was clipped by 2 bases and J by 6 bases; unmatched bases: 7. The CDR3 length is 16 residues. The germline gives CDR1 MNHEY, CDR2 SVGAGI. The CDR3 sequence: CASSYLTTGINSPLHF. Written as DNA, the CDR3 is TGTGCCAGCAGTTACCTAACGACAGGGATTAATTCACCCCTCCACTTT.

A single count supports this clone. V usage is TRBV4-1 and J usage is TRBJ1-4; 7 nucleotides line up with TRBD1. There are 16 residues in the CDR3. Looked up from germline, CDR1 is MGHRA and CDR2 is YSYEKL. The trim removed 4 bases at V and 8 bases at J, leaving 13 bases unmatched. DNA of the CDR3: TGCGCCAGCAGCCCCTACAACAGGGGAGGTGGGGAAAAACTGTTTTTT. Translation: CASSPYNRGGGEKLFF.

This clone appeared a single time. In DNA form, the CDR3 reads TGTGCCAGCAGCTTCCAGGGGGCTTTTTCTGGAAACACCATATATTTT. This sequence encodes CASSFQGAFSGNTIYF. The chain has TRBV7-6 and TRBJ1-3; 8 bases match TRBD1. CDR1 and CDR2 from the germline V gene are SGHVS and FNYEAQ. Trimming took 3 bases from V and 1 from J; bases not matched to a gene: 5. The CDR3 covers 16 residues.

This clone came up once. This chain links TRBV29-1 with TRBJ2-3; the match to TRBD2 covers 12 bases. Germline V gene data show CDR1 as SQVTM and CDR2 as ANQGSEA. CDR3 length: 13 residues. Trimming took 7 bases from V and 9 from J; bases not matched to a gene: 8. CDR3 coding DNA: TGCAGCGCGCCGGGACTAGCGGGCGGCACGCAGTATTTT. Protein: CSAPGLAGGTQYF.

The chain combines TRBV19 with TRBJ2-7, with a possible D match to TRBD1 (5 bases). CDR1 LNHDA and CDR2 SQIVND come from the germline V gene (reference sequence). With 3 bases removed from V and 2 bases from J, the gap between germline ends came to 11 bases. The CDR3 totals 14 residues. CDR3 DNA: TGTGCCAGTAGTATTGGACACGGTACCTACGAGCAGTACTTC. Its translation: CASSIGHGTYEQYF. The full variable domain, its missing parts supplied by reference TRBV19 and TRBJ2-7, is DGGITQSPKYLFRKEGQNVTLSCEQNLNHDAMYWYRQDPGQGLRLIYYSQIVNDFQKGDIAEGYSVSREKKESFPLTVTSAQKNPTAFYLCASSIGHGTYEQYFGPGTRLTVT.

The rearrangement links TRBV7-2 to TRBJ2-7; a weak D match, TRBD2 (5 bases). CDR3 length: 14 amino acids. Per germline, CDR1 SGHTA and CDR2 FQGNSA. V lost 4 bases and J 2 bases, leaving 12 bases between the germline ends. This CDR3 is CASSWEQITYEQYF. The CDR3 coding sequence is TGTGCCAGCAGCTGGGAGCAAATTACCTACGAGCAGTACTTC.

The count of this clone is one. This sequence joins TRBV5-1 and TRBJ2-7; 8 positions agree with TRBD1. The CDR3 is made up of 12 amino acids. The V and J ends lost 3 bases and 4 bases, in that order; junction bases with no gene match: 0. Germline loops: CDR1 SGHRS, CDR2 YFSETQ. The CDR3 spells CASSWTGYEQYF. The CDR3, as DNA: TGCGCCAGCAGCTGGACAGGGTACGAGCAGTACTTC.

The DNA of the CDR3 is TGTGCCACCAGTGAGGGAGGGACTCCTGAAAGGGCCCAGTACTTC. This translates into CATSEGGTPERAQYF. The chain is built from TRBV24-1 and TRBJ2-5, with 7 nucleotides matching TRBD2. Germline V gives CDR1 KGHDR, CDR2 SFDVKD. CDR3 length equals 15 residues. V was pared by 4 bases and J by 9 bases, with 13 bases of the junction left unmatched.

This chain links TRBV7-2 with TRBJ1-1; the match to TRBD1 covers 8 bases. V was clipped by 5 bases and J by 1 base; unmatched bases: 9. The CDR3 totals 16 residues. Germline assignment: CDR1 SGHTA and CDR2 FQGNSA. CDR3 in amino acids: CASSPRDRSRNTEAFF. The CDR3 nucleotides are TGTGCCAGCAGCCCGAGGGACAGGTCGAGGAACACTGAAGCTTTCTTT.

The chain recombines TRBV19 with TRBJ2-2, with 14 bases that match TRBD2. With 5 bases clipped from V and 3 bases from J, the junction kept 5 bases outside the gene matches. Germline assignment: CDR1 LNHDA and CDR2 SQIVND (reference sequence). This CDR3 comprises 17 residues. CDR3 amino acids: CASSLGLAGVYTGELFF. Here the CDR3 DNA reads TGTGCCAGTAGTTTGGGACTAGCGGGAGTATACACCGGGGAGCTGTTTTTT.

The chain uses TRBV28 and TRBJ2-1; TRBD2 agrees at 10 bases. This CDR3 region has 21 residues. With V trimmed by 9 bases and J by 0 bases, 23 bases remained unmatched. Per the germline V gene, CDR1 is MDHEN and CDR2 is SYDVKM. The CDR3 loop reads CARTARSRLAGDVSSYNEQFF. CDR3 DNA: TGTGCCAGGACGGCGCGATCGCGTCTAGCGGGGGACGTGTCCTCCTACAATGAGCAGTTCTTC.

The chain joins TRBV7-6 to TRBJ2-5; TRBD2 aligns across 11 bases. The ends lost 5 bases at V and 1 base at J; junction bases unmatched: 12. The CDR3 loop spans 18 amino acids. The germline gives CDR1 SGHVS, CDR2 FNYEAQ. The CDR3 region has the DNA TGTGCCAGCAGCCAAGCAATATATAGCGGGAGGGTCCAAGAGACCCAGTACTTC. It translates to CASSQAIYSGRVQETQYF. Variable domain in full (rest from reference TRBV7-6 and TRBJ2-5): GAGVSQSPRYKVTKRGQDVALRCDPISGHVSLYWYRQALGQGPEFLTYFNYEAQQDKSGLPNDRFSAERPEGSISTLTIQRTEQRDSAMYRCASSQAIYSGRVQETQYFGPGTRLLVL.

This chain connects TRBV11-2 to TRBJ2-1; 16 positions agree with TRBD2. J lost 7 bases, V lost 4 bases, and 7 bases had no gene match. The V gene's germline CDR1 is SGHAT and CDR2 FQNNGV. This CDR3 has 17 amino acids. The CDR3 DNA is TGTGCCAGCAGCTCCCCGGGACTAGCGGGAGGGCAGAATGAGCAGTTCTTC. Its protein is CASSSPGLAGGQNEQFF. The full variable domain, completed using reference TRBV11-2 and TRBJ2-1, is EAGVAQSPRYKIIEKRQSVAFWCNPISGHATLYWYQQILGQGPKLLIQFQNNGVVDDSQLPKDRFSAERLKGVDSTLKIQPAKLEDSAVYLCASSSPGLAGGQNEQFFGPGTRLTVL.

This rearrangement joins TRBV5-1 to TRBJ2-2, with a weak D call TRBD2 (5 bases). Germline V gene data show CDR1 as SGHRS and CDR2 as YFSETQ. The CDR3 sequence is 15 residues long. V lost 5 bases to trimming and J lost 0 bases, with 11 bases between them. CDR3 loop: CASRLDSSNTGELFF. For the CDR3, the DNA is TGCGCCAGCAGACTAGACTCGTCGAACACCGGGGAGCTGTTTTTT.

V gene TRBV6-2 or TRBV6-3 combines with J gene TRBJ2-5; weak D call: TRBD2 (5 bases). V was pared by 4 bases and J by 1 base, with 13 bases between. The CDR3 sequence is 15 residues long. CDR1 and CDR2 (germline): MNHEY, SVGEGT. CDR3 protein: CASSSRAVIQETQYF. The DNA of the CDR3 is TGTGCCAGCAGTTCGAGAGCGGTGATCCAAGAGACCCAGTACTTC.